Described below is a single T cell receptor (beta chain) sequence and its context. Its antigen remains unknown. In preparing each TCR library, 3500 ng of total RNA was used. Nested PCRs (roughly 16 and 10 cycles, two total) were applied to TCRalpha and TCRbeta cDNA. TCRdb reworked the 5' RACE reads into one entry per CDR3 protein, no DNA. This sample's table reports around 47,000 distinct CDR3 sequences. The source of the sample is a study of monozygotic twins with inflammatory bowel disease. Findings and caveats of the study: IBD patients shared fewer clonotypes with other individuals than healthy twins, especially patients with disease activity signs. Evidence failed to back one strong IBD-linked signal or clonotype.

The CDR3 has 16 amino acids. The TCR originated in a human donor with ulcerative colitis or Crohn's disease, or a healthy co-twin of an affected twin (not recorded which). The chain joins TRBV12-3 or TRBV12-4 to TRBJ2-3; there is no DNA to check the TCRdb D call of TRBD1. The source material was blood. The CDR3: CASIQGSGGVTDTQYF.